This TCR beta chain was identified in a study of metastatic and nonmetastatic thyroid tumors. Across the whole study: Repertoires from blood and tumor or nodule tissue of malignant and benign thyroid patients were compared. Whole-study findings and limits: The reported finding was significantly higher TCR beta diversity in malignant thyroid tumors relative to benign nodules, in blood and tumor.

No treatment had been given to any patient before thyroid surgery. Worth noting for this clone: Its antigen is still unknown. At one of its ends the junction is not consistent with the germline gene, which may arise from a read error.

In the source study's methods: The authors used CDR3 differences across clinicopathological groups to build a distant-metastasis classifier for papillary thyroid cancer. TCRdb re-clonotyped the PCR reads through MiXCR. TCRdb's processing, not the authors' own work, is the source of the V and J calls. The sample includes fewer than 40,000 clones, approximately 40% of them seen just once. This CDR3 is built from 16 residues. Germline CDR1 reads MNHEY; CDR2 reads SMNVEV (reference sequence). The chain joins TRBV27 to TRBJ2-7; 9 nucleotides agree with TRBD2. The sequencing sample was made of tumor tissue. This TCR was recovered from a female donor with papillary thyroid cancer or a benign thyroid nodule (not recorded which). Some clones in this sample may be carry-over from other donors' samples. CDR3 sequence: CASSSPWTSVPYKQYF. As DNA, the CDR3 is TGTGCCAGCAGTTCCCCCTGGACTAGCGTACCCTACAAGCAGTACTTC.